The rows below give T cell receptor beta chains drawn from one sample of a study of shared clonotypes between healthy human individuals. TCRdb keeps only in-frame clones here, not all; method: immunoSEQ multiplex PCR. Here the sample spans 2 million to 2.5 million clones, around 90% being singletons. The sequenced material came from naive CD4+ T cells from PBMCs. These receptors came from a man between 18 and 35 years old in good health. Some clones in this sample may be carry-over from other donors' samples. Both conserved end residues are part of each CDR3. The D gene is left open where the match is weak. Clone sizes are given selectively: once, few, many, or a class where the clone is expanded.

clone_size	v_call	d_call	j_call	cdr3_aa	cdr3_nt
-	TRBV7-3	TRBD2	TRBJ2-3	CASSPGGDYSTDTQYF	TGTGCCAGCAGCCCAGGAGGGGACTATAGCACAGATACGCAGTATTTT
-	TRBV15	-	TRBJ2-7	CATSRGISYEQYF	TGTGCCACCAGCAGAGGAATCAGCTACGAGCAGTACTTC
once	TRBV25-1	-	TRBJ2-7	CASSLNYEQYF	TGTGCCAGCAGCCTGAACTACGAGCAGTACTTC
-	TRBV28	-	TRBJ2-7	CASSLVGYEQYF	TGTGCCAGCAGTTTGGTGGGGTACGAGCAGTACTTC
-	TRBV19	TRBD2	TRBJ2-5	CASRRSGDYQETQYF	TGTGCCAGTAGGAGGAGCGGGGATTACCAAGAGACCCAGTACTTC
once	TRBV12-5	-	TRBJ1-3	CASCVWGSGNTIYF	TGTGCTAGTTGCGTATGGGGCTCTGGAAACACCATATATTTT
-	TRBV7-2	-	TRBJ2-7	CASSRSKEAEQYF	TGTGCCAGCAGCCGTAGTAAGGAGGCCGAGCAGTACTTC
-	TRBV5-1	-	TRBJ1-1	CASSSVGVVGLGAFF	TGCGCCAGCAGCTCAGTCGGAGTTGTAGGGTTAGGGGCTTTCTTT
-	TRBV4-1	-	TRBJ2-1	CATALAASSYNEQFF	TGCGCCACTGCCTTAGCGGCGAGCTCCTACAATGAGCAGTTCTTC
-	TRBV4-3	-	TRBJ2-7	CASSQDGGCPYEQYF	TGCGCCAGCAGCCAAGATGGGGGGTGCCCCTACGAGCAGTACTTC
-	TRBV28	TRBD2	TRBJ2-1	CASSLVGMGLANNEQFF	TGTGCCAGCAGTTTAGTAGGAATGGGACTAGCTAACAATGAGCAGTTCTTC
-	TRBV28	TRBD1	TRBJ1-4	CASSPTGATNEKLFF	TGTGCCAGCAGTCCAACAGGGGCTACTAATGAAAAACTGTTTTTT
-	TRBV27	-	TRBJ1-2	CASSLRPLSNYGYTF	TGTGCCAGCAGTTTACGACCCCTCTCTAACTATGGCTACACCTTC
-	TRBV10-3	TRBD1	TRBJ1-5	CAISESARGPEYSNQPQHF	TGTGCCATCAGTGAGTCCGCCAGGGGGCCCGAATATAGCAATCAGCCCCAGCATTTT
-	TRBV18	-	TRBJ1-5	CASHGTRGADQPQHF	TGTGCCAGCCATGGGACTCGGGGGGCGGATCAGCCCCAGCATTTT